A single sample gave rise to the 20 T cell receptor beta chains below, sequenced in a study of blood T cell repertoires in COVID-19. This table comes from immunoSEQ multiplex PCR, and its TCRdb copy is limited to in-frame clones, with some not included. The table includes 150,000 to 200,000 clones, nearly 85% detected once. Input material: peripheral blood. The receptors come from a woman in her twenties or thirties with acute or convalescent COVID-19.

This clone was seen a handful of times. The J gene is TRBJ2-3, the V gene TRBV11-2, with D maybe TRBD1 (5 bases). Trimming pared 3 bases from V and 1 base from J, leaving 8 bases between. This CDR3 has 14 residues. CDR1 and CDR2 from the germline V gene are SGHAT and FQNNGV. Here the CDR3 DNA reads TGTGCCAGCAGCTTGGGCAGGGGCACAGATACGCAGTATTTT. This gives the protein CASSLGRGTDTQYF.

Here the CDR3 reads CASRDPVTGPYEQYF. CDR3 coding DNA: TGTGCCAGCCGGGATCCCGTGACAGGGCCCTACGAGCAGTACTTC. J is TRBJ2-7 and V is TRBV28, with 7 bases aligning to TRBD1. V gave up 8 bases and J gave up 2 bases; unmatched junction bases: 12. There are 15 residues in the CDR3. Germline V gene data show CDR1 as MDHEN and CDR2 as SYDVKM.

The chain is built from TRBV11-2 and TRBJ2-1, with 8 bases identical to TRBD1. CDR1 is SGHAT and CDR2 is FQNNGV in the germline V gene. The V segment lost 4 bases and the J segment 11 bases; nucleotides outside the gene matches: 4. The CDR3 is made up of 12 amino acids. This chain's CDR3 is CASSSRQGQQFF. The CDR3 DNA sequence: TGTGCCAGCAGCTCCCGACAGGGGCAGCAGTTCTTC.

This clone was detected a few times. The chain uses TRBV29-1 and TRBJ1-2, with D maybe TRBD1 (5 bases). Germline CDR1 and CDR2: SQVTM and ANQGSEA. Trimming took 0 bases from V and 8 from J, leaving 16 bases between them. CDR3 length: 14 residues. Written as DNA, the CDR3 is TGCAGCGTTGAAGACCCACTTTACAGGCGGGGCTACACCTTC. Its protein is CSVEDPLYRRGYTF.

The chain uses TRBV28 and TRBJ1-2; D is perhaps TRBD1 (5 bases). CDR1 MDHEN and CDR2 SYDVKM come from the germline V gene. There are 16 residues in the CDR3. Between the trimmed V and J ends, which lost 6 bases and 4 bases, there was a span of 21 bases. CDR3 bases: TGTGCCAGCAGCCCAAGGAAGGGGATGGTGGGCTATGGCTACACCTTC. Residues: CASSPRKGMVGYGYTF.

J is TRBJ2-2 and V is TRBV6-1; TRBD1 might be the D (6 bases). The CDR3 length is 15 residues. Germline V gene lookup returns CDR1 MNHNS and CDR2 SASEGT. The germline V and J ends were trimmed by 2 bases and 4 bases, with 11 bases remaining between them. CDR3 residues: CASSENRARTGELFF. CDR3 coding DNA: TGTGCCAGCAGTGAAAACAGGGCCCGCACCGGGGAGCTGTTTTTT.

This sequence joins TRBV3-1 (or the pseudogene TRBV3-2) and TRBJ2-3, with TRBD1 matching 9 bases. This CDR3 is built from 16 residues. J lost 6 bases, V lost 1 base, and 8 bases had no gene match. From germline, CDR1 is LGHDT and CDR2 YNNKEL (reference sequence). In DNA, the CDR3 is TGTGCCAGCAGCCAAGTCGGGACAGGGATGGCGGATACGCAGTATTTT. Translation: CASSQVGTGMADTQYF.

The chain joins TRBV10-3 to TRBJ1-6; 7 positions match TRBD1. The V gene's germline CDR1 is ENHRY and CDR2 SYGVKD. CDR3 length: 17 amino acids. J was trimmed by 10 bases and V by 8 bases; bases with no gene match: 20. For the CDR3, the DNA is TGTGCCATCTTCTCCGCCGGGACAGCGTCTTACTGGTCACCCCTCCACTTT. As protein: CAIFSAGTASYWSPLHF.

V gene TRBV7-2 combines with J gene TRBJ2-1; a weak D match, TRBD2 (6 bases). The V end was cut by 6 bases, the J end by 3 bases, with 12 bases between. CDR3 length: 14 residues. Germline CDR1 and CDR2: SGHTA and FQGNSA. CDR3 in amino acids: CASSLDYLYNEQFF. The CDR3 DNA reads as TGTGCCAGCAGTCTGGACTATCTCTACAATGAGCAGTTCTTC.

This sequence joins TRBV29-1 and TRBJ2-4; TRBD1 is a possible D gene (6 bases). Trimming stripped 5 bases from V and 9 bases from J, with 17 bases between. The CDR3 has 13 amino acids. Germline V gene sequence: CDR1 SQVTM, CDR2 ANQGSEA. The CDR3 bases are TGCAGCGTTCGAGAGCCGGCAGGGGCCATTCAGTACTTC. It yields the protein CSVREPAGAIQYF.

This clone was recorded only once. The chain combines TRBV28 with TRBJ1-4; D is unclear. CDR1 and CDR2 (germline): MDHEN, SYDVKM. Trimming removed 5 bases at V and 4 bases at J, with 14 bases between. This CDR3 has 15 residues. CDR3 nucleotide sequence: TGTGCCAGCAGTCCGAGACACCTCGTTAATGAAAAACTGTTTTTT. Protein sequence: CASSPRHLVNEKLFF.

The genes are TRBV28 and TRBJ2-3; 11 bases fit TRBD1. J gave up 6 bases and V 6 bases, and 17 bases lay outside the gene matches. Germline CDR1 and CDR2: MDHEN and SYDVKM. The CDR3 spans 18 residues. The CDR3 sequence is CASSPTLPGTGGRDTQYF. The CDR3 region has the DNA TGTGCCAGCAGCCCTACTCTCCCAGGGACAGGGGGAAGGGATACGCAGTATTTT.

The gene calls are TRBV28 and TRBJ2-5, with 8 positions matching TRBD1. Germline loops: CDR1 MDHEN, CDR2 SYDVKM. Germline trimming cut 5 bases from V and 5 bases from J; bases unmatched to any gene: 13. The CDR3 totals 16 residues. CDR3 nucleotide sequence: TGTGCCAGCAGTACCCGGACAGGGTGGTCGCGGGAGACCCAGTACTTC. It codes for CASSTRTGWSRETQYF.

The rearrangement joins TRBV19 to TRBJ1-5, with D possibly being TRBD1 (6 bases). CDR3 length equals 16 residues. Looked up from germline, CDR1 is LNHDA and CDR2 is SQIVND (reference sequence). V was cut by 3 bases and J by 6 bases, with 18 bases left in between. This CDR3 is CASSIPRQARVQPQHF. The CDR3 DNA reads as TGTGCCAGTAGTATCCCCCGACAGGCGAGGGTTCAGCCCCAGCATTTT.

The V gene is TRBV19, the J gene TRBJ2-2; the D gene is possibly TRBD1 (6 bases). The CDR3 is made up of 13 amino acids. The germline gives CDR1 LNHDA, CDR2 SQIVND (reference sequence). Between the trimmed V and J ends, which lost 6 bases and 5 bases, there was a span of 10 bases. The CDR3 DNA sequence: TGTGCCAGTAGCGGACAGCCGACCGGGGAGCTGTTTTTT. Translation gives CASSGQPTGELFF.

V usage is TRBV29-1 and J usage is TRBJ1-5, with TRBD1 identical over 9 bases. The CDR3 covers 12 residues. V dropped 4 bases and J dropped 5; count of bases not matched to a gene: 0. Germline V gives CDR1 SQVTM, CDR2 ANQGSEA. CDR3 in amino acids: CSVGDRDQPQHF. The CDR3 DNA is TGCAGCGTTGGGGACAGGGATCAGCCCCAGCATTTT.

The chain has TRBV6-5 and TRBJ2-7; D not resolved. V lost 4 bases, J lost 3 bases, and 4 bases lay in between. The CDR3 has 11 residues. CDR1 is MNHEY and CDR2 is SVGAGI in the germline V gene. The CDR3 region is CASSSLYEQYF. The CDR3 coding sequence is TGTGCCAGCAGTTCTCTCTACGAGCAGTACTTC.

The chain has TRBV14 and TRBJ2-5; 9 nucleotides line up with TRBD1. V shed 2 bases and J 5 bases; nucleotides not matched to a gene: 12. Germline CDR1 is SGHDN and CDR2 is FVKESK. The CDR3 covers 17 residues. CDR3 region: CASSQKPGQGVLETQYF. The CDR3 DNA reads TGTGCCAGCAGCCAAAAGCCGGGACAGGGCGTTTTGGAGACCCAGTACTTC.

This clone appeared a few times. J is TRBJ2-3 and V is TRBV4-2; 8 bases fit TRBD1. This CDR3 is built from 17 residues. V shed 0 bases and J 5 bases; nucleotides not matched to a gene: 10. Germline V gene lookup returns CDR1 LGHNA and CDR2 YNFKEQ. CDR3: CASSQDLPGQGGDTQYF. CDR3 sequence (DNA): TGTGCCAGCAGCCAAGACTTGCCAGGACAGGGAGGAGATACGCAGTATTTT.

This clone was counted between two and nine times. The chain combines TRBV10-1 with TRBJ2-7, with 9 nucleotides matching TRBD2. CDR1 WNHNN and CDR2 SYGVQD come from the germline V gene (reference sequence). V trimming: 8 bases; J trimming: 3 bases; junction bases outside the gene matches: 11. The CDR3 covers 15 residues. CDR3 residues: CASSASGAPFYEQYF. Written as DNA, the CDR3 is TGCGCCAGCTCCGCTAGCGGGGCCCCATTCTACGAGCAGTACTTC.